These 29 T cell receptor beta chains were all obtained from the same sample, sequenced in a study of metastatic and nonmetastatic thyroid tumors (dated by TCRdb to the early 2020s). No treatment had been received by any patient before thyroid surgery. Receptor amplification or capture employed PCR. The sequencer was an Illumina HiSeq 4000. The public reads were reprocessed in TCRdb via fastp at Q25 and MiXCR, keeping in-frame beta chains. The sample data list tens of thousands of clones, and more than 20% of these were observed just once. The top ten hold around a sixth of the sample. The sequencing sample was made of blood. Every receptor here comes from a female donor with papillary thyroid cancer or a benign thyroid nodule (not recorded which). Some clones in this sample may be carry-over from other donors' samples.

DNA for the CDR3: TGTGCCAGCAGTGTTTGGGGAGATAGGACAGGGAGAAGCAATCAGCCCCAGCATTTT. Translated: CASSVWGDRTGRSNQPQHF. V is TRBV2 and J is TRBJ1-5; 8 bases agree with TRBD1. The J segment lost 1 base and the V segment lost 4 bases, leaving 15 bases of the junction unmatched. CDR1 and CDR2 (germline): SNHLY, FYNNEI. This CDR3 is 19 amino acids long.

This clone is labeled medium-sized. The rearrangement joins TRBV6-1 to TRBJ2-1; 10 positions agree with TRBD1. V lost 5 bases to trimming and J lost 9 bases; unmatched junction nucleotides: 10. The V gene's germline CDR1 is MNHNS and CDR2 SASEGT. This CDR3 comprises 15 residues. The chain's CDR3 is CASSFSGQGFSEQFF. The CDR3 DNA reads TGTGCCAGCAGTTTTTCGGGACAGGGGTTTAGTGAGCAGTTCTTC.

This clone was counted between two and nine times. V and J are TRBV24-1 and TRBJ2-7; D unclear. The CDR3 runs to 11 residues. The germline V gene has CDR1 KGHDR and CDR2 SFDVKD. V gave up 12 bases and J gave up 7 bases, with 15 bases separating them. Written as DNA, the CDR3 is TGTGCCGGCGGTGGTAGTCATGAGCAGTACTTC. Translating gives CAGGGSHEQYF.

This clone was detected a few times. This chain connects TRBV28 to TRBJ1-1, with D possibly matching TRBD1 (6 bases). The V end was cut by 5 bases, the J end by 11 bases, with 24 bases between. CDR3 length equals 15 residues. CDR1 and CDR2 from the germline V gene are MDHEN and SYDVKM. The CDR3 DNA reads TGTGCCAGCAGTCAACTCGCAAGGGGGGCAGCAGTTGCTTTCTTT. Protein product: CASSQLARGAAVAFF.

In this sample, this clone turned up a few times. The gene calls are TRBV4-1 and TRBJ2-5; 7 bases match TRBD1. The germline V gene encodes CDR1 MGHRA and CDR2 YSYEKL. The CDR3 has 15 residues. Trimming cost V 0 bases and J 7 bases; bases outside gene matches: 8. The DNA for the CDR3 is TGCGCCAGCAGCCAAGAGGGGACAGCCGGTGGGACCCAGTACTTC. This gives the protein CASSQEGTAGGTQYF.

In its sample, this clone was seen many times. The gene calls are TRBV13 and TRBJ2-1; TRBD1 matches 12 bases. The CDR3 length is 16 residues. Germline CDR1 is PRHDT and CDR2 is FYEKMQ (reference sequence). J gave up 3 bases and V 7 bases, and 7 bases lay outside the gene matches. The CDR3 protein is CASKGTGGIGYNEQFF. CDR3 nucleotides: TGTGCCAGCAAGGGGACAGGGGGCATAGGCTACAATGAGCAGTTCTTC.

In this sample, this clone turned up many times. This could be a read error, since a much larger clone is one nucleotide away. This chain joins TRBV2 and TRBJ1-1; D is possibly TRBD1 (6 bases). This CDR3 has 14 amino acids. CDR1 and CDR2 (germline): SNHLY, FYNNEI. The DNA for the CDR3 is TGTGCCAGGGGCCGCGGACACCAGGGGACTGAAGCTTCCTTT. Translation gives CARGRGHQGTEASF.

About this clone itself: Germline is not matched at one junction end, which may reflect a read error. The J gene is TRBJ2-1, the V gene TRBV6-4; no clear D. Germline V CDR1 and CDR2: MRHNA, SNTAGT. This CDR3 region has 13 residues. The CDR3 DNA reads TGTGCCAGCTCACCGGGTGATACCGAAGAGCATTTCTTC. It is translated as CASSPGDTEEHFF.

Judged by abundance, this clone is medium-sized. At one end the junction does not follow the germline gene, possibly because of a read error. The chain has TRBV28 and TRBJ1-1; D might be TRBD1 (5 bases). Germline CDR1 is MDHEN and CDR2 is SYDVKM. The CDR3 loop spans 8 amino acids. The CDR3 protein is CASSGGVF. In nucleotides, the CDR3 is TGTGCCAGCAGTGGGGGTGTCTTT.

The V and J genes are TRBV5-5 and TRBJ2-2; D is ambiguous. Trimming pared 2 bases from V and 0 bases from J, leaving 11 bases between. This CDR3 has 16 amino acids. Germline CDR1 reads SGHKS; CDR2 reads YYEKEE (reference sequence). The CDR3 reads CASSLGPGPNTGELFF. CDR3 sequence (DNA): TGTGCCAGCAGCTTAGGTCCGGGCCCGAACACCGGGGAGCTGTTTTTT.

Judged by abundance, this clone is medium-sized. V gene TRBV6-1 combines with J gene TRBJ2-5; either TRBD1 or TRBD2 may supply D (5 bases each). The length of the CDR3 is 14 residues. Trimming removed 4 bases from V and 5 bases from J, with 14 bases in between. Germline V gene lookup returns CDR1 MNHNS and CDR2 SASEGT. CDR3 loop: CASSGGREYETQYF. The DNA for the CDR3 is TGTGCCAGCAGTGGAGGCAGGGAGTACGAGACCCAGTACTTC.

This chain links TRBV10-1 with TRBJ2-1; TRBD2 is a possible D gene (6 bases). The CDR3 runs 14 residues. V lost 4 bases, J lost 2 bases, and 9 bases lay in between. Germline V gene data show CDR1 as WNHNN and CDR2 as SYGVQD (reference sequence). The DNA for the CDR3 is TGCGCCAGCAGTGGGGGGGATACCTACAATGAGCAGTTCTTC. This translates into CASSGGDTYNEQFF.

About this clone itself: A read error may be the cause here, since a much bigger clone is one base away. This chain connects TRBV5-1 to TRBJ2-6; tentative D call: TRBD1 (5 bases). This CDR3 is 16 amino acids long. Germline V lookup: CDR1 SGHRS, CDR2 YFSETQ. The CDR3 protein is CASSLGSFSGANFLTF. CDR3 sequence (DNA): TGCGCCAGCAGCTTGGGTAGCTTCTCTGGGGCCAACTTCCTGACTTTC. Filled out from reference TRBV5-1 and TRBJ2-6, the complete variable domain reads KAGVTQTPRYLIKTRGQQVTLSCSPISGHRSVSWYQQTPGQGLQFLFEYFSETQRNKGNFPGRFSGRQFSNSRSEMNVSTLELGDSALYLCASSLGSFSGANFLTFGAGSRLTVL.

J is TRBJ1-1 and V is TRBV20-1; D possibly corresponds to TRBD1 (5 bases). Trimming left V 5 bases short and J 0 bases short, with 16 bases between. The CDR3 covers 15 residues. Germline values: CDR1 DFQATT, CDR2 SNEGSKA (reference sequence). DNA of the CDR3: TGCAGTGCTGGGGGACCGGGGCGGGTGAACACTGAAGCTTTCTTT. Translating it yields CSAGGPGRVNTEAFF.

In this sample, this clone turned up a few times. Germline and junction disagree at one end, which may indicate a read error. CDR3: CASSSGWFQEAQYF. The DNA for the CDR3 is TGTGCCAGCAGTTCTGGGTGGTTCCAAGAGGCCCAGTACTTC. The rearrangement links TRBV27 to TRBJ2-5; D is ambiguous. This CDR3 is built from 14 residues. Germline CDR1 is MNHEY and CDR2 is SMNVEV (reference sequence).

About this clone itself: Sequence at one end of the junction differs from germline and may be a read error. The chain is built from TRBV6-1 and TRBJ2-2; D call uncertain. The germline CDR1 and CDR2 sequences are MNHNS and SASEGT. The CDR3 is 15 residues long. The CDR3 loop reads CASSAPVHHTGELFF. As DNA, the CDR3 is TGTGCTAGCAGTGCCCCTGTACATCACACCGGGGAGCTGTTTTTT.

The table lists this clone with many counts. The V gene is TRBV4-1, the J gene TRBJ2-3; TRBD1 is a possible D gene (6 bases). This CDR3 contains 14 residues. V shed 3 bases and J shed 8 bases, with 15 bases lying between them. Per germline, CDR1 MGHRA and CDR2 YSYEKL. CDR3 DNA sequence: TGCGCCAGCAGCCAGGAGAGAGGGGGAACTACGCAGTATTTT. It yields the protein CASSQERGGTTQYF.

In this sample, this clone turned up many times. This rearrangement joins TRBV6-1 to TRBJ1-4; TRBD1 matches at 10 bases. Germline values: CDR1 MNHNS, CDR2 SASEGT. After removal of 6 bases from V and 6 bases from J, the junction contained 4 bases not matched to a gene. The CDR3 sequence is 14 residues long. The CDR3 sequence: CASREDRGDEKLFF. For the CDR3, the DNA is TGTGCCAGCAGGGAGGACAGGGGGGATGAAAAACTGTTTTTT.

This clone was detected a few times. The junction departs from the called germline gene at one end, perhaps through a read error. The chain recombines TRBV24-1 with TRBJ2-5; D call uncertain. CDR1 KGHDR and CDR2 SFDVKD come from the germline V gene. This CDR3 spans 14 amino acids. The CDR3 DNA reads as TGTGCCAACAGTGACACCGCAGCCCAAGAGACCAAGTACTTC. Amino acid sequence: CANSDTAAQETKYF.

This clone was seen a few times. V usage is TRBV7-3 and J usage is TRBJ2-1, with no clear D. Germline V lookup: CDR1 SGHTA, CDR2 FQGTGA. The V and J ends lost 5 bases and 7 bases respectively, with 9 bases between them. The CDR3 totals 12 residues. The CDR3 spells CASSLDQNEQFF. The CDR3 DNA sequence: TGTGCCAGCAGCCTTGACCAGAATGAGCAGTTCTTC.

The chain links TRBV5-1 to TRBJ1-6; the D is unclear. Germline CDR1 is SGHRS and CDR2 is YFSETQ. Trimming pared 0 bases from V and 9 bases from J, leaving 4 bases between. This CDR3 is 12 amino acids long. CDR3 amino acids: CASSLGGSPLHF. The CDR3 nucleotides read TGCGCCAGCAGCTTGGGGGGTTCACCCCTCCACTTT.

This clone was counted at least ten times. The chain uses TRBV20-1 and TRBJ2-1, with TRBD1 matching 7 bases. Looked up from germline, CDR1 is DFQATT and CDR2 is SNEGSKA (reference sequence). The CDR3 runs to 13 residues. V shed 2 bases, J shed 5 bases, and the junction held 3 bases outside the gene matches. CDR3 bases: TGCAGTGCTAGACTAGACAGGGACAATGAGCAGTTCTTC. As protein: CSARLDRDNEQFF.

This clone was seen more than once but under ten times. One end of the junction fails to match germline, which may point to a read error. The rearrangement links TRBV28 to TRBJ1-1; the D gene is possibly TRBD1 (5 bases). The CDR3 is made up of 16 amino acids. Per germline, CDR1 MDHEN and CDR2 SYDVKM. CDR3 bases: TGTGCCAGCAGTTTAGGGTGGGGGAAGGCGTACACTGGAGCTTTCTTT. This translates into CASSLGWGKAYTGAFF.

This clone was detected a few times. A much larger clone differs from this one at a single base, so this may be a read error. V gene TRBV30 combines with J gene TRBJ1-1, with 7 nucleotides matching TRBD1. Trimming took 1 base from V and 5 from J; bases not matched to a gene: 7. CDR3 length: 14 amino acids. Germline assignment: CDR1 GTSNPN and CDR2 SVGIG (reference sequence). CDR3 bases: TGTGCCTGGAGTGCCGACAGGGTTGGGACTGAAGCTTTCTTT. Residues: CAWSADRVGTEAFF.

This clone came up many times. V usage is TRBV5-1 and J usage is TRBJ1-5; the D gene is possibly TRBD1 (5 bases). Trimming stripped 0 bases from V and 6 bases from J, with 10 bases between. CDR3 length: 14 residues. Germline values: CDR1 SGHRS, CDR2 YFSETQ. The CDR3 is CASSLGGEGQPQHF. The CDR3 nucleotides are TGCGCCAGCAGCTTGGGAGGGGAGGGTCAGCCCCAGCATTTT.

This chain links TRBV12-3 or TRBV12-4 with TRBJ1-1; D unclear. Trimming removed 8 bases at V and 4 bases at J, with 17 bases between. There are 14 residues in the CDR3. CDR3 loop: CASHGSAFSTEAFF. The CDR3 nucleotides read TGTGCCAGCCATGGGTCAGCCTTTTCCACTGAAGCTTTCTTT.

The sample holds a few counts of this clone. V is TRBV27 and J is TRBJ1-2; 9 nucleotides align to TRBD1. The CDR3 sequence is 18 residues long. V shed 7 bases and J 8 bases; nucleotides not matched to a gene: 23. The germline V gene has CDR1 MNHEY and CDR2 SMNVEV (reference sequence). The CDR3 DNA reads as TGTGCCAGCATTCCCTCAGGCAAATACGGGACAGGGTTCCGGGGCTACACCTTC. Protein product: CASIPSGKYGTGFRGYTF.

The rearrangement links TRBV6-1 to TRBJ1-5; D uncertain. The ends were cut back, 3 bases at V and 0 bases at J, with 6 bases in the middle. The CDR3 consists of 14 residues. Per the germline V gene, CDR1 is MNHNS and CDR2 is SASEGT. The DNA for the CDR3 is TGTGCCAGCAGTGACCGTTTTAGCAATCAGCCCCAGCATTTT. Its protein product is CASSDRFSNQPQHF.

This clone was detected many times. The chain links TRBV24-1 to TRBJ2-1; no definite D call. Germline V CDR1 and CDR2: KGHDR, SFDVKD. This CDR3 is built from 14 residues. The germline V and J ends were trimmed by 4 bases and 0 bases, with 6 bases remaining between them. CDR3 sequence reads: CATSDHRSYNEQFF. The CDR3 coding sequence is TGTGCCACCAGTGACCATCGCTCCTACAATGAGCAGTTCTTC.